This TCR beta chain was observed in a study of T cell responses to AZD1222 COVID-19 vaccine. Clones were sequenced by immunoSEQ multiplex PCR, and TCRdb holds only the in-frame ones, with some missing. The sample holds over 150,000 clones, 90% to 95% seen once. This clone was observed a few times. Its antigen is undetermined. Germline CDR1 reads SGHTA; CDR2 reads FQGNSA. The CDR3 sequence is 14 residues long. Trimming at V came to 2 bases and at J to 5 bases, leaving 4 bases not matched to a gene. Study findings and constraints: Just 5 to 7 people given AZD1222 tested seropositive at baseline.

This receptor was obtained from an adult who received the MenACWY meningococcal vaccine as a control. The chain uses TRBV7-2 and TRBJ1-1; the match to TRBD1 covers 8 bases. The sequencing used peripheral blood, collected 28 days after the second dose of the MenACWY control vaccine. CDR3 DNA: TGTGCCAGCAGCTTACAGGGGGCATGGACTGAAGCTTTCTTT. Protein sequence: CASSLQGAWTEAFF.